What follows are 5 T cell receptor beta chains derived from one specimen sequenced in a study of OX40 agonist ivuxolimab in advanced cancers. The method was immunoSEQ multiplex PCR; TCRdb's version includes in-frame clones alone and lacks a portion of them. The table shows fewer than 10,000 clones, with 70% to 90% occurring only once. The sequenced sample was CD4+ or CD8+ T cells sorted from blood, obtained in a trial of the OX40 agonist ivuxolimab. The receptors originated from an adult with an advanced solid tumor such as melanoma, head and neck, liver or kidney cancer.

The rearrangement joins TRBV30 to TRBJ1-6; D not resolved. Trimming removed 5 bases at V and 8 bases at J, with 7 bases between. The CDR3 loop spans 11 amino acids. CDR1 and CDR2 (germline): GTSNPN, SVGIG (reference sequence). CDR3 residues: CAWGEDSPLHF. The CDR3 DNA sequence: TGTGCCTGGGGCGAGGATTCACCCCTCCACTTT.

The V gene is TRBV5-1, the J gene TRBJ1-6; D possibly corresponds to TRBD1 (5 bases). Germline values: CDR1 SGHRS, CDR2 YFSETQ. The V and J ends lost 1 base and 10 bases respectively, with 15 bases between them. This CDR3 is built from 15 residues. CDR3: CASSLIGRVDSPLHF. The CDR3, as DNA: TGCGCCAGCAGCTTGATCGGCAGGGTCGACTCACCCCTCCACTTT.

The chain employs TRBV6-5 and TRBJ1-2; D unresolved. CDR3 size: 13 residues. Per germline, CDR1 MNHEY and CDR2 SVGAGI. The V end was cut by 2 bases, the J end by 3 bases, with 7 bases between. The CDR3 nucleotides are TGTGCCAGCAGTTACGAACCGGACTATGGCTACACCTTC. Translation: CASSYEPDYGYTF.

The gene calls are TRBV4-1 and TRBJ1-3, with TRBD1 as a possible D gene (6 bases). The CDR3 is 15 residues long. Trimming stripped 3 bases from V and 5 bases from J, with 14 bases between. The V gene's germline CDR1 is MGHRA and CDR2 YSYEKL. CDR3 region: CASSHEGGGRNTIYF. The CDR3 nucleotides read TGCGCCAGCAGCCATGAGGGAGGGGGAAGAAACACCATATATTTT.

The rearrangement joins TRBV4-1 to TRBJ2-1, with TRBD2 matching over 10 bases. With 4 bases clipped from V and 3 bases from J, the junction kept 9 bases outside the gene matches. Per the germline V gene, CDR1 is MGHRA and CDR2 is YSYEKL. This CDR3 region has 17 residues. CDR3 sequence reads: CASSPRPSGSDYNEQFF. CDR3 sequence (DNA): TGCGCCAGCAGCCCTAGGCCTAGCGGGAGCGACTACAATGAGCAGTTCTTC.